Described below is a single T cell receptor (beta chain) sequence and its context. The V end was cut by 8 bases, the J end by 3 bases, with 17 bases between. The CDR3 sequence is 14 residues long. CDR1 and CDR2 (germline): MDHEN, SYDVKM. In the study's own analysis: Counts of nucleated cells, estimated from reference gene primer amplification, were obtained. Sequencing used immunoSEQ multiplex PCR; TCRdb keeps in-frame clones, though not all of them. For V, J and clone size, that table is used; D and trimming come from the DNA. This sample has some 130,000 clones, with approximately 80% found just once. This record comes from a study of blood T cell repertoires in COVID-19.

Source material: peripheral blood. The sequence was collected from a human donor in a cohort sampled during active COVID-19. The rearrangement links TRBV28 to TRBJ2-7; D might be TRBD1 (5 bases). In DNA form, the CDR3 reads TGTGCCAGCGGCCGGCCAGGGCTTAACTACGAGCAGTACGTC. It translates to CASGRPGLNYEQYV.